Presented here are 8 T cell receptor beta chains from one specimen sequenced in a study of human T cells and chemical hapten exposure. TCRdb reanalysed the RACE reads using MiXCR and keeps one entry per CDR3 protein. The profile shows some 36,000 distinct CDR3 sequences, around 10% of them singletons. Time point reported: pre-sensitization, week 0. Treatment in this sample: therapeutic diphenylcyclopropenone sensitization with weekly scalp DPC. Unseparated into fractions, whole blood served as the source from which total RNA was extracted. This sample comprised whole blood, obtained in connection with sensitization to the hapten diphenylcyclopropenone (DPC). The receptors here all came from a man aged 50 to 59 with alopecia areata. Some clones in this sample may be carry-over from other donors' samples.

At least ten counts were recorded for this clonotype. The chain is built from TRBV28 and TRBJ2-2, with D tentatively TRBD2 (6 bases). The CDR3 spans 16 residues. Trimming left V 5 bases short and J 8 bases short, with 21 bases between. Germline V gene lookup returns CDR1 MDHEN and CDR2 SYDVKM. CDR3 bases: TGTGCCAGCAGTCAACTCGCCGGGACTCCACCAGGGGAGCTGTTTTTT. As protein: CASSQLAGTPPGELFF.

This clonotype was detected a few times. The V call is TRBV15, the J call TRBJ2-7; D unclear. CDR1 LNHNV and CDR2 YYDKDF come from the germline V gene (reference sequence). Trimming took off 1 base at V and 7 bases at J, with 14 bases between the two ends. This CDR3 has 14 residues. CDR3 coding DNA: TGTGCCACCAGCAGAGCGGGCTCCTCTAAAGAGCAGTACTTC. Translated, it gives CATSRAGSSKEQYF.

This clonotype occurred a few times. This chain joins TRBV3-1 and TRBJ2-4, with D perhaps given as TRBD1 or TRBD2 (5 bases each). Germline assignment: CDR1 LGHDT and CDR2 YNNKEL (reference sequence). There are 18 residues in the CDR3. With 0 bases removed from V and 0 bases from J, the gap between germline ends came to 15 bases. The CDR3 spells CASSQDYREGLAKNIQYF. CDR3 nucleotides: TGTGCCAGCAGCCAAGATTATCGCGAGGGGCTAGCCAAAAACATTCAGTACTTC. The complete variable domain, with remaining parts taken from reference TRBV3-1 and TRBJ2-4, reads DTAVSQTPKYLVTQMGNDKSIKCEQNLGHDTMYWYKQDSKKFLKIMFSYNNKELIINETVPNRFSPKSPDKAHLNLHINSLELGDSAVYFCASSQDYREGLAKNIQYFGAGTRLSVL.

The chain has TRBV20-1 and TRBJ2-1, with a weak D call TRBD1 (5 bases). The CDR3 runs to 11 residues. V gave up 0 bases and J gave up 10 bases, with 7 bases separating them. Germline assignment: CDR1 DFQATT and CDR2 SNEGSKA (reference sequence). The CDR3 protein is CSARDRQEQFF. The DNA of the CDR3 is TGCAGTGCTAGAGATCGACAGGAGCAGTTCTTC.

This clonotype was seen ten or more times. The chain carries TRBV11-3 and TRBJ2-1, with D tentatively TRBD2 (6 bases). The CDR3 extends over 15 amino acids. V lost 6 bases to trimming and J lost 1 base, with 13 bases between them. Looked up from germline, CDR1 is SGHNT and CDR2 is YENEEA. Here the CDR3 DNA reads TGTGCCAGCAGTGAGGGACTCCAGTCCTACAATGAGCAGTTCTTC. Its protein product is CASSEGLQSYNEQFF.

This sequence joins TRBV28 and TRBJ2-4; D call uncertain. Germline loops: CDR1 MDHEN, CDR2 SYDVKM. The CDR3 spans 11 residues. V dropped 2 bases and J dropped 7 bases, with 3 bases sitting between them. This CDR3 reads CASSLMNIQYF. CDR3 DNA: TGTGCCAGCAGTTTAATGAACATTCAGTACTTC.

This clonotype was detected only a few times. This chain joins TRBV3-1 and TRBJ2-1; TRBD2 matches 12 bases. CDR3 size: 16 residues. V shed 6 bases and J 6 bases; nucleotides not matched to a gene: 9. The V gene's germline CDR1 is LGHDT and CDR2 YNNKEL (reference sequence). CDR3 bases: TGTGCCAGCAGTCCCTATGCTAGCGGGAGGGCCAATGAGCAGTTCTTC. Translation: CASSPYASGRANEQFF.

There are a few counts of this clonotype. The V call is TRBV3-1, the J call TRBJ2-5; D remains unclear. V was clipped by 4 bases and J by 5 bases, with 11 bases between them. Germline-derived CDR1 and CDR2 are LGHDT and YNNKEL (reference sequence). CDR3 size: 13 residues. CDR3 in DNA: TGTGCCAGCAGCCTCCTCAGAATGGAGACCCAGTACTTC. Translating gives CASSLLRMETQYF.